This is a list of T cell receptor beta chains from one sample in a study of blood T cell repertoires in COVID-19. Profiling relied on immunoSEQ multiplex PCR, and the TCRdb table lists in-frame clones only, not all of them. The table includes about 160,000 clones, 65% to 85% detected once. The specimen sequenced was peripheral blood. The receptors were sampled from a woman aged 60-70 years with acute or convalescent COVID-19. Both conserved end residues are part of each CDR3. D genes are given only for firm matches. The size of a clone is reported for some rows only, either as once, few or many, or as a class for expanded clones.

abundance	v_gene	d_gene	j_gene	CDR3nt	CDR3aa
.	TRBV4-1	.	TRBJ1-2	TGCGCCAGCAGCCAGGGCCCTACAGGAGACTATGGCTACACCTTC	CASSQGPTGDYGYTF
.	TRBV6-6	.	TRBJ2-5	TGTGCCAGCAGCCCCTCGGGAAAAGAGACCCAGTACTTC	CASSPSGKETQYF
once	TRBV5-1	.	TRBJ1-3	TGCGCCAGCAGCTTGGTCCCGACAGCCGACTCTGGAAACACCATATATTTT	CASSLVPTADSGNTIYF
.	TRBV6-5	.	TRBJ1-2	TGTGCCAGCAGCCCGGACGGGAAGAACTATGGCTACACCTTC	CASSPDGKNYGYTF
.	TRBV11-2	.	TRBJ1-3	TGTGCCAGCAGCCGTATCCAGGGGAACTCTGGAAACACCATATATTTT	CASSRIQGNSGNTIYF
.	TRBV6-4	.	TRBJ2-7	TGTGCCAGCAGGAGGTGTCCCTACGAGCAGTACTTC	CASRRCPYEQYF
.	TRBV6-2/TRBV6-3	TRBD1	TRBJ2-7	TGTGCCAGCAGCACGACCGGGACAGGGAATACCTACGAGCAGTACTTC	CASSTTGTGNTYEQYF
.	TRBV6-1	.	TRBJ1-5	TGTGCCAGCAGTGAAAAGCCGTTGTCAAATCAGCCCCAGCATTTT	CASSEKPLSNQPQHF
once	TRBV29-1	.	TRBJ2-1	TGCAGCGTTGAGGGGGGTTCCTACAATGAGCAGTTCTTC	CSVEGGSYNEQFF
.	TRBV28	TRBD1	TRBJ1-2	TGTGCCAGCCGGGACAGCTCTATGGGCTATGGCTACACCTTC	CASRDSSMGYGYTF
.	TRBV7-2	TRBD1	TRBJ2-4	TGTGCCAGCAGGGGCAGGACAGGGTCGGCCAAAAACATTCAGTACTTC	CASRGRTGSAKNIQYF
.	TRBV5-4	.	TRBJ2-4	TGTGCCAGCAGCTCGGACGGACTAGCCAAAAACATTCAGTACTTC	CASSSDGLAKNIQYF
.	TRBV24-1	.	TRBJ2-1	TGTGCCACCATGGACTCTCGGCGGGGTGAGCAGTTCTTC	CATMDSRRGEQFF
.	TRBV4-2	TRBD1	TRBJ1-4	TGTGCCAGCAGCCAAGTTCCCAAGGGGTGGGAGGGACAGGGTCGATTAGGACGGGAAAAACTGTTTTTT	CASSQVPKGWEGQGRLGREKLFF
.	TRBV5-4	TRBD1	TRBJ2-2	TGTGCCAGCAGCTTCAGGACAGGGGGTAACACCGGGGAGCTGTTTTTT	CASSFRTGGNTGELFF
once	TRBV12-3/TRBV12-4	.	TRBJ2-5	TGTGCCAGCAGCCAGTCAGGGGTAGAGACCCAGTACTTC	CASSQSGVETQYF
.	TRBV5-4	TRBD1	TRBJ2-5	TGTGCCAGCAGCTTACCGGGACAGGGAGGGGAGACCCAGTACTTC	CASSLPGQGGETQYF
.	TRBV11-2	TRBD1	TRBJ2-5	TGTGCCAGCAGCGGCCTACAGGGGGCGTTCGGAGAGACCCAGTACTTC	CASSGLQGAFGETQYF
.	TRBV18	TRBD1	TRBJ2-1	TGTGCCAGCTCACCGGCGGTAACCGGGACAGGGGGCAATGAGCAGTTCTTC	CASSPAVTGTGGNEQFF
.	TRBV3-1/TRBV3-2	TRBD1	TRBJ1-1	TGTGCCAGCAGCCACGGACAGGGGGGAGCTTTCTTT	CASSHGQGGAFF
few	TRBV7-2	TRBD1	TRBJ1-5	TGTGCCAGCAGGCCCGGGACAGGACATCAGCCCCAGCATTTT	CASRPGTGHQPQHF
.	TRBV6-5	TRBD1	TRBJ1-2	TGTGCCAGCAGTCTTAACAGGGGCCAGAATGGCTACACCTTC	CASSLNRGQNGYTF
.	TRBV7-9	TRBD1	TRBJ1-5	TGTGCCAGCAGCTTGCCGGGACAGAATCAGCCCCAGCATTTT	CASSLPGQNQPQHF
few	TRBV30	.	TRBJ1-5	TGTGCCTGGAGTGTCCAGGTGGGCAATCAGCCCCAGCATTTT	CAWSVQVGNQPQHF
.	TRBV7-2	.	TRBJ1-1	TGTGCCAGCAGCCCGCGATATACTATGAACACTGAAGCTTTCTTT	CASSPRYTMNTEAFF
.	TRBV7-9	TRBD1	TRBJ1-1	TGTGCCAGCAGCTTTGGGACAGGGGGAAGGTTAACTGAAGCTTTCTTT	CASSFGTGGRLTEAFF
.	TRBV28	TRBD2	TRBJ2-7	TGTGCCAGCAGTCTGGAAGGGCGGGGGGGCGCCCAACACTACGAGCAGTACTTC	CASSLEGRGGAQHYEQYF
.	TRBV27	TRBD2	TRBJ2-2	TGTGCCAGCAGTTCCAGGAGTAGCGGGGGCACCGGGGAGCTGTTTTTT	CASSSRSSGGTGELFF
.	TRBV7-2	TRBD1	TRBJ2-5	TGTGCCAGCAGCCAGGGACAGGGAGAGACCCAGTACTTC	CASSQGQGETQYF
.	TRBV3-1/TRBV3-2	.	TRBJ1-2	TGTGCCAGCAGCCAAGCTGCATCGGCTAACTATGGCTACACCTTC	CASSQAASANYGYTF
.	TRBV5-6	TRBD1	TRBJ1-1	TGTGCCAGCAGCTTGGGAGGGGGCCGGTGGGACACTGAAGCTTTCTTT	CASSLGGGRWDTEAFF
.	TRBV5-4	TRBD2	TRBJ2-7	TGTGCCAGCAGCATCGAGCCGGGACTAGCGACTTACGAGCAGTACTTC	CASSIEPGLATYEQYF
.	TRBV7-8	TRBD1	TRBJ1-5	TGTGCCAGCAGCTCATGGACAGGCGTCAATCAGCCCCAGCATTTT	CASSSWTGVNQPQHF
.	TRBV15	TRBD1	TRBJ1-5	TGTGCCACCAGCAGAGATAAATGGGACAGGGGTCGGAATCAGCCCCAGCATTTT	CATSRDKWDRGRNQPQHF
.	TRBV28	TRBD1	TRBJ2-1	TGTGCCAGCAGTTCGTCGGGGAAGGGGGCTATGGAGCAGTTCTTC	CASSSSGKGAMEQFF
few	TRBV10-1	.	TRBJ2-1	TGCGCCAGCATTCTTAGGACAGCTCAGGGCTCCTACAATGAGCAGTTCTTC	CASILRTAQGSYNEQFF
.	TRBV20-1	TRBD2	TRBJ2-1	TGCAGTGCTAGTCTTCTACTCCCTGGCGGGGGATACAATGAGCAGTTCTTC	CSASLLLPGGGYNEQFF
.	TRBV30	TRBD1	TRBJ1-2	TGTGCCTGGAGTGGAGACAGGGTGCTCGACTATGGCTACACCTTC	CAWSGDRVLDYGYTF
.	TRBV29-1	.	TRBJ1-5	TGCAGCGTGGCGACAGGACTCAATCAGCCCCAGCATTTT	CSVATGLNQPQHF
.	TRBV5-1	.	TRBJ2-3	TGCGCCAGCAGCTTGGCCGGCAGGGGAAGCACAGATACGCAGTATTTT	CASSLAGRGSTDTQYF
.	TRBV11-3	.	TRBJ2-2	TGTGCCAGCAGCTTAGCAGGGTTGGGCGGGGAGCTGTTTTTT	CASSLAGLGGELFF